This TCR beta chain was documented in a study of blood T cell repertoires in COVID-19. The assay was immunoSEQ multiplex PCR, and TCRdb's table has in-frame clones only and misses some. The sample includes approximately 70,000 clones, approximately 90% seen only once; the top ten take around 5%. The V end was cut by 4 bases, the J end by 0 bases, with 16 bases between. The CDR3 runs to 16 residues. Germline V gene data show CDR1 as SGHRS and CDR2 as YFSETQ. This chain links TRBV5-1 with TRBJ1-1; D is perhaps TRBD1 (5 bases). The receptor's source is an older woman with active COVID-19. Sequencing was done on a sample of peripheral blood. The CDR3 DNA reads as TGCGCCAGCAGCGTCATGGGGGGGACCATGAACACTGAAGCTTTCTTT. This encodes CASSVMGGTMNTEAFF. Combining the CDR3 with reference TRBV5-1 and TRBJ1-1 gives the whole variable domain KAGVTQTPRYLIKTRGQQVTLSCSPISGHRSVSWYQQTPGQGLQFLFEYFSETQRNKGNFPGRFSGRQFSNSRSEMNVSTLELGDSALYLCASSVMGGTMNTEAFFGQGTRLTVV.